The TCR beta chain described here comes from a study of shared clonotypes between healthy human individuals. Whole-study results and caveats: Clonotype sharing across several donors was observed for about 5.5% of naive CD4 clonotypes.

Trimming took off 6 bases at V and 2 bases at J, with 11 bases between the two ends. CDR1 and CDR2 (germline): SNHLY, FYNNEI. The CDR3 runs 13 residues. Genomic DNA of every subset was divided equally among multiple immunoSEQ plates. Profiling relied on immunoSEQ multiplex PCR, and the TCRdb table lists in-frame clones only, not all of them. The table shows about 2,500,000 clones, with around nine tenths occurring only once. Study donors comprised healthy, HIV-negative adults devoid of recent acute infection or vaccination. Partitioning of CD4+ cells yielded a CD45RA+ naive subset and a CD45RA-negative memory subset. Points on this clone: Its antigen is as yet unknown.

The specimen was naive CD4+ T cells sorted from blood. The subset: CD45RA+ positively selected. The clonotype comes from a young man in good health. V usage is TRBV2 and J usage is TRBJ2-7, with D uncertain. In nucleotides, the CDR3 is TGTGCCAGCAGAACAGAAGCCCCCTACGAGCAGTACTTC. It translates to CASRTEAPYEQYF.